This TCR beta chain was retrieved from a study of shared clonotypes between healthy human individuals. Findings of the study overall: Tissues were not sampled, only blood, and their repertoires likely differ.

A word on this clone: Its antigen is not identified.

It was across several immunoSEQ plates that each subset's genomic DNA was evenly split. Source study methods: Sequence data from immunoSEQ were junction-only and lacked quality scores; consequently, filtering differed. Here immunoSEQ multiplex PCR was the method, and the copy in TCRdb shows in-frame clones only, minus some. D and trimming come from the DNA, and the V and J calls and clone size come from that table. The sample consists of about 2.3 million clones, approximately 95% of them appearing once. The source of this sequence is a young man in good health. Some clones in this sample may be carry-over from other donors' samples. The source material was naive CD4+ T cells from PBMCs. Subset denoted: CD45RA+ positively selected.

The CDR3 DNA is TGCGCCAGCAGCTTCGACGGGCAGAACACTGAAGCTTTCTTT. Its protein product is CASSFDGQNTEAFF. V and J are TRBV5-1 and TRBJ1-1; D unresolved. V lost 2 bases to trimming and J lost 1 base, with 9 bases between them. The CDR3 length is 14 residues. CDR1 and CDR2 from the germline V gene are SGHRS and YFSETQ.